Sequencing of this T cell receptor (beta chain) was carried out in a study of prognosis after radiotherapy for stage I lung cancer. About the research overall: Tumor types were squamous cell carcinoma in six or seven patients, adenocarcinoma in about eleven.

Two-round multiplex PCR amplified TCR beta CDR3 from genomic DNA. Used in first-round PCR were primers specific to each TRBV and TRBJ gene. A single record per CDR3 protein comes from TCRdb applying MiXCR to the multiplex PCR reads. The sample holds under 30,000 distinct CDR3 sequences, about a third seen once. The authors drew roughly 6.5 milliliters of peripheral blood at each of two time points. Germline V gene lookup returns CDR1 DFQATT and CDR2 SNEGSKA (reference sequence). CDR3 length equals 14 residues. The V and J ends lost 1 base and 5 bases, in that order; junction bases with no gene match: 8. Overall study findings and caveats: Any tumor specificity that the expanded TCR clones may have had was not determined.

In this sample, this clonotype turned up a few times. The antigen remains unidentified. The TCR comes from a donor aged 50 or older with non-small cell lung cancer. The chain recombines TRBV20-1 with TRBJ2-7; 7 nucleotides align to TRBD2. Sample: PBMCs, taken before or after stereotactic body radiation therapy (not recorded which). CDR3 residues: CSARGLLAGHEQYF. The CDR3 DNA reads as TGCAGTGCTAGAGGTCTGTTAGCGGGCCACGAGCAGTACTTC.